This T cell receptor beta chain was identified during a study of T cell repertoires in cytomegalovirus infection. Background on the study: Matching HLA type and CMV infection were both indicated by public TCR beta signatures.

This clonotype was seen at least ten times. TCRdb re-called the reads through MiXCR, storing one row per CDR3 protein. The table lists approximately 500,000 distinct CDR3 sequences, 11% of them singletons, with around 9.6% in the top ten. Germline CDR1 DFQATT, CDR2 SNEGSKA (reference sequence). After removal of 1 base from V and 7 bases from J, the junction contained 5 bases not matched to a gene. The CDR3 contains 13 residues. Sample: PBMCs. This clonotype originated in a human donor in good health (CMV status not recorded). Some clones in this sample may be carry-over from other donors' samples. The chain employs TRBV20-1 and TRBJ1-2, with 8 bases fitting TRBD1. As DNA, the CDR3 is TGCAGTGCTAGAGCGACAGGGGATGGTGGCTACACCTTC. Translation gives CSARATGDGGYTF.